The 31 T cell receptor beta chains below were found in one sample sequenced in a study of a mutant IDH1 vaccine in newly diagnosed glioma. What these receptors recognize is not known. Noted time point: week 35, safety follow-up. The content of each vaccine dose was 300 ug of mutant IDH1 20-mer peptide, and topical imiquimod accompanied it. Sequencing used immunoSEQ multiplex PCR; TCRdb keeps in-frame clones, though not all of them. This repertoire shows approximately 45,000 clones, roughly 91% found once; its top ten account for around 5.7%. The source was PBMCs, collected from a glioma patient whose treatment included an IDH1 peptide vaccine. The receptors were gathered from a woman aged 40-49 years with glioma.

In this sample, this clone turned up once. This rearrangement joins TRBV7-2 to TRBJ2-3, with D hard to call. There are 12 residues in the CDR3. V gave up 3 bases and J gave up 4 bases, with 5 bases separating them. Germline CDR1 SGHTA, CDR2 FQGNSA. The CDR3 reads CASSLVPDTQYF. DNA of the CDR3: TGTGCCAGCAGCTTGGTTCCAGATACGCAGTATTTT.

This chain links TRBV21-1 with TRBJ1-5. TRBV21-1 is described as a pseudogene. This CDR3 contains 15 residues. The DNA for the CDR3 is TGTGCCAGCACCCCCCGACCGGGCCCGGGGCAGCCCCAGCATTTT. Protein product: CASTPRPGPGQPQHF.

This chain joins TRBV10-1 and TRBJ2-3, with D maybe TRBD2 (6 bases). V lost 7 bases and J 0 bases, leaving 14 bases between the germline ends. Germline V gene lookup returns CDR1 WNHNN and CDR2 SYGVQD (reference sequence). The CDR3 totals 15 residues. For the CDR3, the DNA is TGCGCCAGCATCCTGACGGGAGAGAGCACAGATACGCAGTATTTT. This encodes CASILTGESTDTQYF.

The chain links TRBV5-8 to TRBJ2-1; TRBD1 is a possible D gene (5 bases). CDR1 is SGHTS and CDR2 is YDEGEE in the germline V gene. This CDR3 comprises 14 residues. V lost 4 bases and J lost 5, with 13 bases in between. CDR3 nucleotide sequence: TGTGCCAGCAGCCAGCCAGGGCGCGACAATGAGCAGTTCTTC. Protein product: CASSQPGRDNEQFF. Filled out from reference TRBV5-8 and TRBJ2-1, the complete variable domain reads EAGVTQSPTHLIKTRGQQATLRCSPISGHTSVYWYQQALGLGLQFLLWYDEGEERNRGNFPPRFSGRQFPNYSSELNVNALELEDSALYLCASSQPGRDNEQFFGPGTRLTVL.

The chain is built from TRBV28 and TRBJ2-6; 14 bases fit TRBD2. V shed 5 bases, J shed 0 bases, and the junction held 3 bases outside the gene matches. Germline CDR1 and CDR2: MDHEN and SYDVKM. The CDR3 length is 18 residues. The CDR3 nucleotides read TGTGCCAGCAGTACCGGACTAGCGGGAGGCTCTGGGGCCAACGTCCTGACTTTC. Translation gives CASSTGLAGGSGANVLTF.

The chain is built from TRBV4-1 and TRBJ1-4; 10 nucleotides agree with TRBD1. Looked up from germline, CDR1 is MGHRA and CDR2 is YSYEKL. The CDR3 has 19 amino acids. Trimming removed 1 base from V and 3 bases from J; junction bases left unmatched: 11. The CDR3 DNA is TGCGCCAGCAGCCAAGTAGTGGGGACAGGGGTGCTGGCTAATGAAAAACTGTTTTTT. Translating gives CASSQVVGTGVLANEKLFF.

The CDR3, as DNA: TGCGCCAGCAGCTTGGGGGGGACTCCTAACTATGGCTACACCTTC. It is translated as CASSLGGTPNYGYTF. This chain links TRBV5-1 with TRBJ1-2; tentatively, D is TRBD1 (5 bases). The V gene's germline CDR1 is SGHRS and CDR2 YFSETQ. The V end lost 0 bases, the J end lost 0 bases, and 9 bases lay between the germline ends. This CDR3 spans 15 amino acids.

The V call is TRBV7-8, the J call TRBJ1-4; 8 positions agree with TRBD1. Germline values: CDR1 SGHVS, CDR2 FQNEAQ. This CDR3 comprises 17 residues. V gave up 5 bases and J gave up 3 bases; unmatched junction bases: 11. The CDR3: CASSLGRRTGPNEKLFF. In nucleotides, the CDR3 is TGTGCCAGCAGCCTTGGGCGGCGGACAGGGCCTAATGAAAAACTGTTTTTT.

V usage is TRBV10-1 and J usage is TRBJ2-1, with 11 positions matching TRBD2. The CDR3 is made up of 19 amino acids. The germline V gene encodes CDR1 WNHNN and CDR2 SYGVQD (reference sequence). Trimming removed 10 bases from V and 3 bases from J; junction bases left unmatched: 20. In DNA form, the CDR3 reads TGCGCCAACCCAAATCGAATTATAGCGGGAGGGACTCTCTACAATGAGCAGTTCTTC. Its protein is CANPNRIIAGGTLYNEQFF.

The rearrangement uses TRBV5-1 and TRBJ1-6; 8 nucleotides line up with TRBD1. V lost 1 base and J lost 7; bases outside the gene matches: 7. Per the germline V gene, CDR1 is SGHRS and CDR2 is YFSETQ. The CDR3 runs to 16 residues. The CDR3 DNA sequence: TGCGCCAGCAGCTTGATGGGGACAGGCAAGAATTCACCCCTCCACTTT. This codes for CASSLMGTGKNSPLHF.

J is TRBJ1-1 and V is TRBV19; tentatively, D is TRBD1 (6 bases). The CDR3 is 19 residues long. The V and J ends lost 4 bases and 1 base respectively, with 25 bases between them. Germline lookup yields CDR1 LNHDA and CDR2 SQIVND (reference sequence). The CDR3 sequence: CASSTQLTGPGHRNTEAFF. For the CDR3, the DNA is TGTGCCAGTAGTACTCAACTGACAGGTCCGGGCCATAGGAACACTGAAGCTTTCTTT. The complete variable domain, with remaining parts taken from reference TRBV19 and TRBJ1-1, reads DGGITQSPKYLFRKEGQNVTLSCEQNLNHDAMYWYRQDPGQGLRLIYYSQIVNDFQKGDIAEGYSVSREKKESFPLTVTSAQKNPTAFYLCASSTQLTGPGHRNTEAFFGQGTRLTVV.

The CDR3 nucleotides are TGTGCCAGCAGTCCGCAGGGGGCCGGGCAGTACTTC. Translated, it gives CASSPQGAGQYF. This chain connects TRBV27 to TRBJ2-7; 8 nucleotides agree with TRBD1. Germline assignment: CDR1 MNHEY and CDR2 SMNVEV (reference sequence). With 5 bases clipped from V and 9 bases from J, the junction kept 6 bases outside the gene matches. The CDR3 is 12 residues long.

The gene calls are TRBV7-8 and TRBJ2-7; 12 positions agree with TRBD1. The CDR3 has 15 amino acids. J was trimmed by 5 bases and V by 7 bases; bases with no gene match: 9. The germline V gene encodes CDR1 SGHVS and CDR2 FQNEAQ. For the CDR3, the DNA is TGTGCCAGCACCCCGGGGGACAGGGGGCGAAACGAGCAGTACTTC. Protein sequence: CASTPGDRGRNEQYF.

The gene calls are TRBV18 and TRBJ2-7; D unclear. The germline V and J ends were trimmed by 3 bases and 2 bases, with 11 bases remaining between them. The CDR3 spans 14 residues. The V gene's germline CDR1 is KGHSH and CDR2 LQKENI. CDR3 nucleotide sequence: TGTGCCAGCTCACCCACCCCGGGCACCTACGAGCAGTACTTC. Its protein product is CASSPTPGTYEQYF.

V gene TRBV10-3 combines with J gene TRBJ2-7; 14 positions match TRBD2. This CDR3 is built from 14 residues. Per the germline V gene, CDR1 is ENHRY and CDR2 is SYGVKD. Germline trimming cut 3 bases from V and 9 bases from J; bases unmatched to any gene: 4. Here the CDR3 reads CAISEGTSGSVQYF. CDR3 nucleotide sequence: TGTGCCATCAGTGAAGGGACTAGCGGGAGTGTGCAGTACTTC.

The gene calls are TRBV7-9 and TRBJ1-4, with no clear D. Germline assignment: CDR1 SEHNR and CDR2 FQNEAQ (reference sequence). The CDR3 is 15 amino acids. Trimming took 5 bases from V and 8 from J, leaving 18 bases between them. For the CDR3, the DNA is TGTGCCAGCAGCCCTAACAGATTAGGACGCGAAAAACTGTTTTTT. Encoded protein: CASSPNRLGREKLFF.

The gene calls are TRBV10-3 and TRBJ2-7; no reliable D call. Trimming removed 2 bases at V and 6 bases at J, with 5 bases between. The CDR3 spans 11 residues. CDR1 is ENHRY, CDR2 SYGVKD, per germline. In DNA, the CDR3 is TGTGCCATCAGTGAGCCCCCCGAGCAGTACTTC. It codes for CAISEPPEQYF.

The DNA for the CDR3 is TGTGCCAGCAGTTACCACGGGACTCCAGAGCAGTTCTTC. Amino acids: CASSYHGTPEQFF. J is TRBJ2-1 and V is TRBV6-6; weak D call: TRBD2 (6 bases). The V and J ends lost 2 bases and 10 bases respectively, with 12 bases between them. Germline CDR1 MNHNY, CDR2 SVGAGI (reference sequence). The CDR3 has 13 residues.

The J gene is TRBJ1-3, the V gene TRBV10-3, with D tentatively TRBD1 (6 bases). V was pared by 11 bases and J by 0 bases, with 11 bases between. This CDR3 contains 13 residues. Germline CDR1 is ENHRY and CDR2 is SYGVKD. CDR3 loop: CASGGPSGNTIYF. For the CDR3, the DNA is TGTGCCTCTGGGGGGCCCTCTGGAAACACCATATATTTT.

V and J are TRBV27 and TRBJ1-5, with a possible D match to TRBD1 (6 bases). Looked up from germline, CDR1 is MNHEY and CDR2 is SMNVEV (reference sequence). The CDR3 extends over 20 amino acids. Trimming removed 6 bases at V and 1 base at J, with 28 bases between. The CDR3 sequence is CASRHKGGGQGRISNQPQHF. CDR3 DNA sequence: TGTGCCAGCAGGCATAAGGGGGGCGGGCAGGGACGTATAAGCAATCAGCCCCAGCATTTT.

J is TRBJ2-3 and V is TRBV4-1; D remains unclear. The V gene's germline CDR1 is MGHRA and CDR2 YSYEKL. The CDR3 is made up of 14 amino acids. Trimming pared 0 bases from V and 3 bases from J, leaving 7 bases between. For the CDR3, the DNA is TGCGCCAGCAGCCAAGATTCTACTACAGATACGCAGTATTTT. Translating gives CASSQDSTTDTQYF.

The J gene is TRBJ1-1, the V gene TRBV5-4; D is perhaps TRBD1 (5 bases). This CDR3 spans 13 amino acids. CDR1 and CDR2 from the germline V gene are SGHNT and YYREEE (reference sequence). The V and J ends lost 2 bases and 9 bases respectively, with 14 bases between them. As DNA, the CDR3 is TGTGCCAGCAGCTTTACGGGGGTTCGGCAAGCTTTCTTT. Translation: CASSFTGVRQAFF.

The CDR3 DNA sequence: TGTGCCAGCAGCCCAAGGCTACAGGGCGACGAGCAGTACTTC. Translating gives CASSPRLQGDEQYF. The rearrangement links TRBV7-9 to TRBJ2-7; perhaps TRBD1 as D (6 bases). CDR1 and CDR2 (germline): SEHNR, FQNEAQ (reference sequence). The CDR3 runs to 14 residues. V was shortened by 5 bases and J by 5 bases, with 16 bases between the two germline ends.

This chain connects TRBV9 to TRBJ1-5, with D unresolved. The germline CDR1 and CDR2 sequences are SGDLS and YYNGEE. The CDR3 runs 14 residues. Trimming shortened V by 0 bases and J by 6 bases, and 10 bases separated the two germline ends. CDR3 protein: CASSVDPAGQPQHF. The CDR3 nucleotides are TGTGCCAGCAGCGTAGATCCCGCCGGTCAGCCCCAGCATTTT.

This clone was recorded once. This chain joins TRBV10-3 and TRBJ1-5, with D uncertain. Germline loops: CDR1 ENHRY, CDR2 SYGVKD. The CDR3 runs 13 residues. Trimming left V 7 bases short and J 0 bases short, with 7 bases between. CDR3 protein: CAITDGSNQPQHF. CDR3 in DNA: TGTGCCATCACTGACGGTAGCAATCAGCCCCAGCATTTT.

CDR3 nucleotides: TGTGCCAGCGGTCTTCCGGGCGCCTACGAGCAGTACTTC. Its translation: CASGLPGAYEQYF. The chain combines TRBV7-2 with TRBJ2-7, with D hard to call. This CDR3 region has 13 residues. In germline, CDR1 is SGHTA, CDR2 FQGNSA. V gave up 8 bases and J gave up 2 bases, with 13 bases separating them.

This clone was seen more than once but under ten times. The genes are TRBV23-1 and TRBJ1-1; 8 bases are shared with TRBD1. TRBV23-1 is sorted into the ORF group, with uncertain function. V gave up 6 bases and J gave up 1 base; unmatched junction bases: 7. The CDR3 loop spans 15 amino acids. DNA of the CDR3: TGCGCCAGCAGCAGGACCGGGACAGGGAACACTGAAGCTTTCTTT. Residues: CASSRTGTGNTEAFF.

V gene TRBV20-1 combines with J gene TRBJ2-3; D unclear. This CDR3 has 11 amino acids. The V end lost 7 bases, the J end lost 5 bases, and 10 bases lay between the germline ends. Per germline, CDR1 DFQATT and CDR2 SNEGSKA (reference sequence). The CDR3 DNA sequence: TGCAGTGTTGGGTTCGGAGATACGCAGTATTTT. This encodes CSVGFGDTQYF.

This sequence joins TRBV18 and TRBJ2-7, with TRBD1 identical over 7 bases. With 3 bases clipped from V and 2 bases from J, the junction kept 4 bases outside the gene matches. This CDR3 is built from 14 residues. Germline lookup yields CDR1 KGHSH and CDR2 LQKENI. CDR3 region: CASSPRQGTYEQYF. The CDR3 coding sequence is TGTGCCAGCTCACCCCGACAGGGAACCTACGAGCAGTACTTC.

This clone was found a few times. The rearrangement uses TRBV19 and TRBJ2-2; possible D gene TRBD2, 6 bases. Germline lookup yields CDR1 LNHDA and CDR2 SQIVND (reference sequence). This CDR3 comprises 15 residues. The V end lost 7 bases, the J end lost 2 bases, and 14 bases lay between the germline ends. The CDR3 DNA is TGTGCCAGTAAGCGGGCTGTGCGTAACACCGGGGAGCTGTTTTTT. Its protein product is CASKRAVRNTGELFF.

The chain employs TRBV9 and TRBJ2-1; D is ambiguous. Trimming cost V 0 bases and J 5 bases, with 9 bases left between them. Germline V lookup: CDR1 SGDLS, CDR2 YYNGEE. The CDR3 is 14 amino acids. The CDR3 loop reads CASSVGGGHNEQFF. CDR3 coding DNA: TGTGCCAGCAGCGTAGGTGGTGGACACAATGAGCAGTTCTTC.